The entry below describes one TCR beta chain. This receptor's antigen is unknown. Within one base of it there is no much larger clone, and no base qualities were kept. The CDR3 measures 17 amino acids from cysteine to phenylalanine. This entry keeps only the CDR3 DNA: 51 bases, framed from base 1. From V the trimming removes 0 bases and from J it removes 4 bases, while the gene matches leave 4 bases of the junction unaccounted for. CDR1 and CDR2, looked up from the germline V gene (reference sequence), are LNHNV and YYDKDF. This sample is part of a study of OX40 agonist ivuxolimab in advanced cancers. At the level of the whole study: The costimulatory receptor OX40 (CD134) was targeted by ivuxolimab, a fully human IgG2 agonistic monoclonal antibody. Intravenous ivuxolimab was administered to patients every 2 weeks at six dose levels: 0.01, 0.1, 0.3, 1.5, 3 and 10 mg/kg. Of the roughly 51 patients in dose escalation, some 20 had hepatocellular carcinoma, roughly 15 had melanoma, 9 had renal cell carcinoma and 9 had head and neck cancer. The dose-escalation cohort was around 83% male with a mean age of about 54 years, ranging from about 23 to 85. Prior anti-PD-1, anti-PD-L1 or anti-CTLA-4 therapy was permitted, and checkpoint inhibitors had been received by 40% to 50% of dose-escalation patients. Three dose-escalation patients achieved partial responses, one with hepatocellular carcinoma and two with cutaneous melanoma. The purpose of peripheral TCRbeta sequencing was to test whether ivuxolimab changed TCR sequence diversity and led to clonal T-cell expansion. The paper covers the monotherapy dose-escalation part of the phase I ivuxolimab trial, which included N ≈ 50 patients. General study outcomes and caveats: After ivuxolimab, CD8+ T cells had more expanded clones than CD4+ T cells on average. Low levels of normalized T-cell clonal expansion were also seen in some patients who did not respond. At doses from 0.1 to 3.0 mg/kg, clonal expansion was seen in both CD4+ and CD8+ blood T cells between baseline and week 6. In the 0.1-3.0 mg/kg groups, partial responders had among the lowest normalized peripheral clonal expansion, particularly in CD8+ T cells. Antigen specificity was not determined for the clonally expanded peripheral T cells.

The trial excluded patients who had a history of autoimmune disease or were on systemic immunosuppression. Peripheral blood for TCR sequencing was drawn from every dose cohort at baseline, at cycle 4 day 1 and at cycle 7 day 1. The samples were drawn from a first-in-human, open-label, multicenter phase I dose-escalation trial of ivuxolimab. Adults with locally advanced or metastatic head and neck squamous cell, hepatocellular, melanoma or renal cell carcinoma were enrolled in the trial. Before TCR sequencing, CD4+ T cells and CD8+ T cells were sorted from peripheral blood as separate populations. Genomic DNA was extracted from sorted cells for sequencing of the TCRbeta CDR3 region. TCRbeta CDR3 regions were sequenced using the immunoSEQ Assay. This is the immuneACCESS table as TCRdb keeps it, with only in-frame sequences that have V and J called. A part of the clones is gone; compared with another copy, unresolved V genes explain less than half, and the rest is unexplained. The table for this sample lists 100,000 to 150,000 clones; 85% to 95% of them were counted only once. The ten largest make up 0.8% to 1% of the sample.

This specimen consisted of CD4+ or CD8+ T cells sorted from blood, obtained in a trial of the OX40 agonist ivuxolimab. The sequence derives from an adult with an advanced solid tumor such as melanoma, head and neck, liver or kidney cancer. The chain joins TRBV15 to TRBJ2-2; 11 of the junction bases match TRBD2. CDR3 region: CATSRDQGLAVTGELFF. At the DNA level, the sequence is TGTGCCACCAGCAGAGATCAGGGACTAGCGGTCACCGGGGAGCTGTTTTTT.